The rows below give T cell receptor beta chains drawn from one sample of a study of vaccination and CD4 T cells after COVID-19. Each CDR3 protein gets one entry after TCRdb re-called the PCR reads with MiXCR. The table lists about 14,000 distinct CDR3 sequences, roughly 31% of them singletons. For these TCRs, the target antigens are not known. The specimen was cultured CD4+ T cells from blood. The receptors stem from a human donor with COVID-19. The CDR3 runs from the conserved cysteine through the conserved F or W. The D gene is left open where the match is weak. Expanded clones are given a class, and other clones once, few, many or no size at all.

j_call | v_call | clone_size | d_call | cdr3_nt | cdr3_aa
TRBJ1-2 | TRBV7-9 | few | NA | TGTGCCAGCGGGGGGGGGGCAGCCTATGGCTACACCTTC | CASGGGAAYGYTF
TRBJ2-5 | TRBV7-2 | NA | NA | TGTGCCAGCAGCGTGATACGGGGATGGACCCAGTACTTC | CASSVIRGWTQYF
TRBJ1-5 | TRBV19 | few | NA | TGTGCCAGTAGTATTTTGAGGGATTCAAGCAATCAGCCCCAGCATTTT | CASSILRDSSNQPQHF
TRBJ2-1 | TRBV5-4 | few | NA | TGTGCCAGCAGTCGACTTTGGGGTGAGCAGTTCTTC | CASSRLWGEQFF
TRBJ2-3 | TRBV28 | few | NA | TGTGCCAGCAGCCCTCCAGGGCGCACAGATACGCAGTATTTT | CASSPPGRTDTQYF
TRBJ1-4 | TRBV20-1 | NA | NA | TGCAGTGCGGACGGGGACGGAAGGGGGGAAAAACTGTTTTTT | CSADGDGRGEKLFF
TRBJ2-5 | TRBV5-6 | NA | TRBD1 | TGTGCCAGCACCGCGACAGGGGGGAGAGAGACCCAGTACTTC | CASTATGGRETQYF
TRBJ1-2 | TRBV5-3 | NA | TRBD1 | TGTGCCAGAAGCTTGGCAACGGACAGGGCGGATGGCTACACCTTC | CARSLATDRADGYTF
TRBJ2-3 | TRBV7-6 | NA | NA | TGTGCCAGCAGCTTAGCGCGCGGGGGCTCCTCCACAGATACGCAGTATTTT | CASSLARGGSSTDTQYF
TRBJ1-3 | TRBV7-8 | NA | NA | TGTGCCAGCAGCTTACGGGGGGACTCTGGAAACACCATATATTTT | CASSLRGDSGNTIYF
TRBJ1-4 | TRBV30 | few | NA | TGTGCCTGGAGTTTCCAGGGCGCTAATGAAAAACTGTTTTTT | CAWSFQGANEKLFF
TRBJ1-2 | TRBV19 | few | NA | TGTGCCAGCCTTAGAGGATCGGGGACTAACTATGGCTACACCTTC | CASLRGSGTNYGYTF
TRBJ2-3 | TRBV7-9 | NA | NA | TGTGCCAGCAGCTTGCCCCTCACAGATACGCAGTATTTT | CASSLPLTDTQYF
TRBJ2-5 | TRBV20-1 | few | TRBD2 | TGCAGTGCTACCGGGGGGATCTGGACCCAGTACTTC | CSATGGIWTQYF
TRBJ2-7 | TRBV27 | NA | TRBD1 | TGTGCCAGCACGAGGTTCGGGCAGGGGGCGATCGGGGAGCAGTACTTC | CASTRFGQGAIGEQYF
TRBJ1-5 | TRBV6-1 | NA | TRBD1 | TGTGCCACCAAGGACAGGGGAGACAATCAGCCCCAGCATTTT | CATKDRGDNQPQHF
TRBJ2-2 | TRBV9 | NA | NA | TGTGCCAGCACCTCCGGGATCCCGGACACCGGGGAGCTGTTTTTT | CASTSGIPDTGELFF
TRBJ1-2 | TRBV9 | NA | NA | TGTGCCAGCAGCGTAGCGTTGACCAACTATGGCTACACCTTC | CASSVALTNYGYTF
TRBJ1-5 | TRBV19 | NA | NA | TGTGCCAGCATTTACAGGGAGGGTCAGCCCCAGCATTTT | CASIYREGQPQHF
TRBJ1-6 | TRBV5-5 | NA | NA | TGTGCCAGCAGCTTGCGGGACCCCGCGGTTGGATCACCCCTCCACTTT | CASSLRDPAVGSPLHF
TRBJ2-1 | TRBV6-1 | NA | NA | TGTGCCAGCAGTGAACAACCCTCCGCCCACAATGAGCAGTTCTTC | CASSEQPSAHNEQFF
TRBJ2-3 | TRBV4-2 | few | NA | TGTGCCAGCAGCCAAGGGCCCTCGGGTTTCACAGATACGCAGTATTTT | CASSQGPSGFTDTQYF
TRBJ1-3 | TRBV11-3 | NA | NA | TGTGCCAGCAGCTTAGTCGGGCGTGACACCATATATTTT | CASSLVGRDTIYF
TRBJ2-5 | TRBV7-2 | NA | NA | TGTGCCAGCCACCCTCTGGGGGCTGGAGTGGAGACCCAGTACTTC | CASHPLGAGVETQYF